These T cell receptor beta chains were read from a single sample in a study of blood T cells in healthy people across ages. TCRdb re-called the 5' RACE reads through MiXCR, storing one row per CDR3 protein. The sample consists of approximately 1.5 million distinct CDR3 sequences, about 32% of them appearing once. Sequencing input: blood. All receptors come from a woman aged 30 to 39 in good health. Both conserved end residues are part of each CDR3. Fields, in order: CDR3 length, clone size, J gene, V gene, D gene, CDR3 protein, CDR3 DNA. D genes are given only for firm matches. Not every row has a clone size; where given, it reads once, few, many or a size class.

CDR3 length: 14
clone size: few
J gene: TRBJ1-6
V gene: TRBV12-3/TRBV12-4
D gene: TRBD1
CDR3 protein: CAIRGVGNNSPLHF
CDR3 DNA: TGTGCCATCAGGGGGGTGGGGAATAATTCACCCCTCCACTTT

CDR3 length: 17
clone size: -
J gene: TRBJ2-7
V gene: TRBV3-1
D gene: -
CDR3 protein: CASSQDTGTGKTYEQYF
CDR3 DNA: TGTGCCAGCAGCCAAGATACCGGGACGGGGAAGACCTACGAGCAGTACTTC

CDR3 length: 11
clone size: -
J gene: TRBJ2-7
V gene: TRBV5-1
D gene: -
CDR3 protein: CASRSTYEQYF
CDR3 DNA: TGCGCCAGCAGATCCACCTACGAGCAGTACTTC

CDR3 length: 18
clone size: many
J gene: TRBJ2-3
V gene: TRBV4-1
D gene: TRBD1
CDR3 protein: CASSQAPTGGERADTQYF
CDR3 DNA: TGCGCCAGCAGCCAAGCCCCGACAGGGGGCGAAAGGGCAGATACGCAGTATTTT

CDR3 length: 15
clone size: -
J gene: TRBJ1-4
V gene: TRBV4-2
D gene: TRBD1
CDR3 protein: CASSYTTGGGEKLFF
CDR3 DNA: TGTGCCAGCAGCTACACGACAGGGGGGGGCGAAAAACTGTTTTTT

CDR3 length: 12
clone size: many
J gene: TRBJ2-7
V gene: TRBV27
D gene: -
CDR3 protein: CASSDRTYEQYF
CDR3 DNA: TGTGCCAGCAGTGACAGAACCTACGAGCAGTACTTC

CDR3 length: 15
clone size: few
J gene: TRBJ2-5
V gene: TRBV4-2
D gene: -
CDR3 protein: CASSQGTGPEETQYF
CDR3 DNA: TGTGCCAGCAGCCAAGGGACGGGTCCAGAAGAGACCCAGTACTTC

CDR3 length: 19
clone size: many
J gene: TRBJ2-1
V gene: TRBV10-3
D gene: TRBD2
CDR3 protein: CAISERGNQRGPRWDEQFF
CDR3 DNA: TGTGCCATCAGTGAGAGGGGGAACCAGCGGGGGCCCCGATGGGATGAGCAGTTCTTC

CDR3 length: 16
clone size: -
J gene: TRBJ2-5
V gene: TRBV24-1
D gene: -
CDR3 protein: CATSSYRDGVQETQYF
CDR3 DNA: TGTGCCACCAGTTCCTACCGGGACGGGGTCCAAGAGACCCAGTACTTC

CDR3 length: 14
clone size: once
J gene: TRBJ2-7
V gene: TRBV9
D gene: TRBD2
CDR3 protein: CTSSVGGGTYEQYF
CDR3 DNA: TGTACCAGCAGCGTAGGCGGGGGAACCTACGAGCAGTACTTC

CDR3 length: 16
clone size: -
J gene: TRBJ2-7
V gene: TRBV18
D gene: -
CDR3 protein: CASSPSGGRSPYEQYF
CDR3 DNA: TGTGCCAGCTCACCATCAGGGGGGAGGTCCCCCTACGAGCAGTACTTC

CDR3 length: 13
clone size: -
J gene: TRBJ1-2
V gene: TRBV5-5
D gene: -
CDR3 protein: CASSLGGADGYTF
CDR3 DNA: TGTGCCAGCAGCTTGGGGGGGGCCGATGGCTACACCTTC

CDR3 length: 20
clone size: -
J gene: TRBJ2-1
V gene: TRBV4-1
D gene: TRBD2
CDR3 protein: CASSQERAATLAGGGSEQFF
CDR3 DNA: TGCGCCAGCAGCCAAGAGCGCGCAGCTACTCTAGCGGGGGGGGGTAGTGAGCAGTTCTTC

CDR3 length: 16
clone size: -
J gene: TRBJ2-1
V gene: TRBV7-2
D gene: TRBD2
CDR3 protein: CASSLAGTSAYNEQFF
CDR3 DNA: TGTGCCAGCAGCTTAGCGGGGACTAGCGCGTACAATGAGCAGTTCTTC

CDR3 length: 15
clone size: few
J gene: TRBJ2-1
V gene: TRBV2
D gene: TRBD2
CDR3 protein: CASTQLAGDYNEQFF
CDR3 DNA: TGTGCCAGCACCCAACTAGCGGGAGATTACAATGAGCAGTTCTTC

CDR3 length: 14
clone size: -
J gene: TRBJ1-1
V gene: TRBV6-6
D gene: -
CDR3 protein: CASSYSPWDTEAFF
CDR3 DNA: TGTGCCAGCAGTTACAGTCCCTGGGACACTGAAGCTTTCTTT

CDR3 length: 15
clone size: few
J gene: TRBJ1-1
V gene: TRBV2
D gene: TRBD1
CDR3 protein: CASRKDRGMNTEAFF
CDR3 DNA: TGTGCCAGCCGAAAGGACAGGGGGATGAACACTGAAGCTTTCTTT

CDR3 length: 14
clone size: once
J gene: TRBJ1-2
V gene: TRBV5-1
D gene: -
CDR3 protein: CASSSSDPNYGYTF
CDR3 DNA: TGCGCCAGCAGTTCATCGGACCCTAACTATGGCTACACCTTC

CDR3 length: 16
clone size: once
J gene: TRBJ2-1
V gene: TRBV2
D gene: TRBD2
CDR3 protein: CASSPRLAGGPGEQFF
CDR3 DNA: TGTGCCAGCAGTCCCAGACTAGCGGGGGGCCCCGGTGAGCAGTTCTTC

CDR3 length: 16
clone size: -
J gene: TRBJ1-6
V gene: TRBV3-1
D gene: TRBD1
CDR3 protein: CASSSRSGTGGRTLHF
CDR3 DNA: TGTGCCAGCAGCAGCAGATCCGGGACAGGGGGGAGGACCCTCCACTTT

CDR3 length: 14
clone size: few
J gene: TRBJ1-4
V gene: TRBV20-1
D gene: -
CDR3 protein: CSARQGTQGEKLFF
CDR3 DNA: TGCAGTGCTAGACAAGGGACACAGGGTGAAAAACTGTTTTTT

CDR3 length: 15
clone size: -
J gene: TRBJ2-7
V gene: TRBV20-1
D gene: -
CDR3 protein: CSARDTGTRSHEQYF
CDR3 DNA: TGCAGTGCTAGAGATACCGGGACTCGCTCCCACGAGCAGTACTTC

CDR3 length: 15
clone size: few
J gene: TRBJ2-7
V gene: TRBV9
D gene: -
CDR3 protein: CASSPFERNAYEQYF
CDR3 DNA: TGTGCCAGCAGCCCCTTCGAGCGCAACGCCTACGAGCAGTACTTC

CDR3 length: 15
clone size: few
J gene: TRBJ2-3
V gene: TRBV11-2
D gene: -
CDR3 protein: CASSFSSASTDTQYF
CDR3 DNA: TGTGCCAGCAGCTTTTCTAGCGCTAGCACAGATACGCAGTATTTT

CDR3 length: 14
clone size: -
J gene: TRBJ2-1
V gene: TRBV20-1
D gene: TRBD1
CDR3 protein: CSATPGGSYNEQFF
CDR3 DNA: TGCAGTGCTACCCCAGGGGGCTCCTACAATGAGCAGTTCTTC

CDR3 length: 15
clone size: -
J gene: TRBJ2-7
V gene: TRBV7-2
D gene: TRBD2
CDR3 protein: CASSLRSGGSDEQYF
CDR3 DNA: TGTGCCAGCAGCTTACGAAGCGGGGGGTCGGATGAGCAGTACTTC

CDR3 length: 13
clone size: many
J gene: TRBJ2-1
V gene: TRBV15
D gene: -
CDR3 protein: CATSRGEGNEQFF
CDR3 DNA: TGTGCCACCAGCAGAGGAGAGGGCAATGAGCAGTTCTTC

CDR3 length: 13
clone size: -
J gene: TRBJ2-7
V gene: TRBV5-1
D gene: TRBD1
CDR3 protein: CASNLGQTEEQYF
CDR3 DNA: TGCGCCAGCAACTTGGGACAGACGGAGGAGCAGTACTTC

CDR3 length: 12
clone size: -
J gene: TRBJ2-2
V gene: TRBV20-1
D gene: -
CDR3 protein: CSANWGTGELFF
CDR3 DNA: TGCAGTGCTAATTGGGGGACCGGGGAGCTGTTTTTT

CDR3 length: 17
clone size: -
J gene: TRBJ2-3
V gene: TRBV15
D gene: TRBD2
CDR3 protein: CATSSPNLAGVTDTQYF
CDR3 DNA: TGTGCCACCAGCAGCCCAAATCTAGCGGGAGTAACAGATACGCAGTATTTT

CDR3 length: 13
clone size: -
J gene: TRBJ2-7
V gene: TRBV20-1
D gene: -
CDR3 protein: CSASGLDSYEQYF
CDR3 DNA: TGCAGTGCTAGCGGACTGGATTCCTACGAGCAGTACTTC

CDR3 length: 15
clone size: -
J gene: TRBJ1-2
V gene: TRBV28
D gene: -
CDR3 protein: CASSRGWGSNYGYTF
CDR3 DNA: TGTGCCAGCAGCAGAGGGTGGGGAAGTAACTATGGCTACACCTTC

CDR3 length: 15
clone size: -
J gene: TRBJ2-2
V gene: TRBV25-1
D gene: TRBD1
CDR3 protein: CASTPPTGAAGELFF
CDR3 DNA: TGTGCCAGCACACCGCCGACAGGGGCTGCCGGGGAGCTGTTTTTT

CDR3 length: 15
clone size: -
J gene: TRBJ1-2
V gene: TRBV28
D gene: -
CDR3 protein: CASSLFVGIGYGYTF
CDR3 DNA: TGTGCCAGCAGTTTATTTGTAGGGATTGGGTATGGCTACACCTTC

CDR3 length: 16
clone size: -
J gene: TRBJ2-1
V gene: TRBV28
D gene: TRBD2
CDR3 protein: CASSLNSAGDPRGQFF
CDR3 DNA: TGTGCCAGCAGTTTAAATTCAGCGGGGGATCCTCGTGGGCAGTTCTTC

CDR3 length: 15
clone size: few
J gene: TRBJ1-2
V gene: TRBV20-1
D gene: TRBD1
CDR3 protein: CSAAGQGAVNYGYTF
CDR3 DNA: TGCAGTGCAGCGGGGCAGGGGGCTGTTAACTATGGCTACACCTTC

CDR3 length: 15
clone size: once
J gene: TRBJ2-5
V gene: TRBV5-1
D gene: -
CDR3 protein: CASSASGRGKETQYF
CDR3 DNA: TGCGCCAGCAGCGCATCTGGCCGGGGGAAAGAGACCCAGTACTTC

CDR3 length: 18
clone size: -
J gene: TRBJ2-5
V gene: TRBV3-1
D gene: TRBD2
CDR3 protein: CASSRSEVGLAGLRTQYF
CDR3 DNA: TGTGCCAGCAGCCGATCTGAAGTGGGACTAGCGGGTTTACGGACCCAGTACTTC

CDR3 length: 14
clone size: -
J gene: TRBJ2-3
V gene: TRBV11-3
D gene: -
CDR3 protein: CASSLGYGTDRQYF
CDR3 DNA: TGTGCCAGCAGCTTAGGGTACGGCACAGATAGGCAGTATTTT

CDR3 length: 14
clone size: few
J gene: TRBJ2-1
V gene: TRBV12-3/TRBV12-4
D gene: TRBD1
CDR3 protein: CASSGQGAGNEQFF
CDR3 DNA: TGTGCCAGCAGCGGACAGGGGGCAGGAAATGAGCAGTTCTTC

CDR3 length: 12
clone size: -
J gene: TRBJ2-7
V gene: TRBV20-1
D gene: -
CDR3 protein: CSATDKTYEQYF
CDR3 DNA: TGCAGTGCAACGGACAAAACCTACGAGCAGTACTTC

CDR3 length: 16
clone size: few
J gene: TRBJ2-1
V gene: TRBV14
D gene: TRBD2
CDR3 protein: CASSHLGGGIGNEQFF
CDR3 DNA: TGTGCCAGCAGCCACCTCGGCGGGGGGATCGGCAATGAGCAGTTCTTC

CDR3 length: 15
clone size: -
J gene: TRBJ2-7
V gene: TRBV20-1
D gene: TRBD2
CDR3 protein: CSAVRGLAEVDEQYF
CDR3 DNA: TGCAGTGCTGTTCGAGGACTAGCGGAAGTTGACGAGCAGTACTTC

CDR3 length: 15
clone size: -
J gene: TRBJ2-3
V gene: TRBV5-1
D gene: -
CDR3 protein: CASSLVGGNGDTQYF
CDR3 DNA: TGCGCCAGCAGCTTGGTGGGGGGCAATGGAGATACGCAGTATTTT

CDR3 length: 12
clone size: -
J gene: TRBJ1-2
V gene: TRBV6-1
D gene: -
CDR3 protein: CASRPTGFGYTF
CDR3 DNA: TGTGCCAGCAGACCAACAGGTTTTGGCTACACCTTC

CDR3 length: 14
clone size: few
J gene: TRBJ1-2
V gene: TRBV11-2
D gene: -
CDR3 protein: CASSWGGGAYGYTF
CDR3 DNA: TGTGCCAGCAGCTGGGGCGGTGGGGCTTATGGCTACACCTTC

CDR3 length: 13
clone size: -
J gene: TRBJ1-4
V gene: TRBV20-1
D gene: -
CDR3 protein: CSAPDERDEKLFF
CDR3 DNA: TGCAGTGCTCCGGACGAGAGGGATGAAAAACTGTTTTTT

CDR3 length: 17
clone size: few
J gene: TRBJ2-7
V gene: TRBV7-9
D gene: TRBD1
CDR3 protein: CASSLAKEAGGFYEQYF
CDR3 DNA: TGTGCCAGCAGCTTAGCGAAGGAGGCAGGGGGCTTTTACGAGCAGTACTTC

CDR3 length: 14
clone size: -
J gene: TRBJ2-5
V gene: TRBV6-6
D gene: -
CDR3 protein: CASSCYRIRETQYF
CDR3 DNA: TGTGCCAGCAGTTGCTACAGAATTAGAGAGACCCAGTACTTC

CDR3 length: 12
clone size: many
J gene: TRBJ2-7
V gene: TRBV11-2
D gene: -
CDR3 protein: CASSSMAYEQYF
CDR3 DNA: TGTGCCAGCAGCTCCATGGCTTACGAGCAGTACTTC

CDR3 length: 13
clone size: few
J gene: TRBJ2-3
V gene: TRBV20-1
D gene: -
CDR3 protein: CSASQRPTDTQYF
CDR3 DNA: TGCAGTGCTAGCCAGCGACCGACAGATACGCAGTATTTT

CDR3 length: 14
clone size: few
J gene: TRBJ2-7
V gene: TRBV6-2/TRBV6-3
D gene: -
CDR3 protein: CASSYPNRATEQYF
CDR3 DNA: TGTGCCAGCAGTTACCCGAATCGGGCCACCGAGCAGTACTTC

CDR3 length: 14
clone size: -
J gene: TRBJ2-5
V gene: TRBV2
D gene: -
CDR3 protein: CASTPAVPRETQYF
CDR3 DNA: TGTGCCAGCACGCCGGCAGTTCCTAGGGAGACCCAGTACTTC

CDR3 length: 20
clone size: -
J gene: TRBJ2-1
V gene: TRBV7-9
D gene: TRBD2
CDR3 protein: CASSFSRGASGIPTDNEQFF
CDR3 DNA: TGTGCCAGCAGCTTCAGTAGGGGTGCTAGCGGGATCCCTACAGACAATGAGCAGTTCTTC

CDR3 length: 14
clone size: -
J gene: TRBJ2-7
V gene: TRBV15
D gene: -
CDR3 protein: CATKDFTVTDIQYF
CDR3 DNA: TGTGCCACCAAAGACTTTACGGTAACAGATATTCAGTACTTC